This T cell receptor beta chain was sequenced during a study of cytomegalovirus exposure and HLA in healthy donors. Trimming removed 0 bases from V and 6 bases from J; junction bases left unmatched: 4. This CDR3 contains 14 residues. From germline, CDR1 is SQVTM and CDR2 ANQGSEA. PCR involved 60 Vbeta and 13 Jbeta primers. TCRdb's copy holds only in-frame clones and misses some; the assay was immunoSEQ multiplex PCR. The sample has fewer than 200,000 clones; under 90% are singletons. Sequenced: PBMCs. V gene TRBV29-1 combines with J gene TRBJ2-2, with 7 bases matching TRBD1. This clonotype originated in a man aged 30-40 years in good health and CMV-seronegative. The CDR3 DNA reads as TGCAGCGTTGAAGAAAGGGGGCAAGCCGGGGAGCTGTTTTTT. Encoded protein: CSVEERGQAGELFF.